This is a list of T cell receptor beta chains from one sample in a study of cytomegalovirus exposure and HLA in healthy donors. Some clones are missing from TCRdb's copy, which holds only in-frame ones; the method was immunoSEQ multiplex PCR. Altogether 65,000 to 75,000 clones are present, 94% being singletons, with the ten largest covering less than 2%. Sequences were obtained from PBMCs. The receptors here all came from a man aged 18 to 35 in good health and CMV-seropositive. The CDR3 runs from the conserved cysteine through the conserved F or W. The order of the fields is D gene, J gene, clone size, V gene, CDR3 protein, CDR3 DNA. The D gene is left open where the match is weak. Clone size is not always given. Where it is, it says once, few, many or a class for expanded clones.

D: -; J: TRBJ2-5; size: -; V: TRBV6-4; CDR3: CASRVGGAEEETQYF; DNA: TGTGCCAGCAGGGTCGGGGGAGCGGAAGAAGAGACCCAGTACTTC
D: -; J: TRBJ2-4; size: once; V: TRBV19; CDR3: CASTPRFLLKNIQYF; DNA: TGTGCCAGTACCCCCAGGTTCTTACTCAAAAACATTCAGTACTTC
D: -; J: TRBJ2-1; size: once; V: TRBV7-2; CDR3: CASSPYSYNEQFF; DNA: TGTGCCAGCAGTCCCTACTCCTACAATGAGCAGTTCTTC
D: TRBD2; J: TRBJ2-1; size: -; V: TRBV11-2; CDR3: CASSPGGASGRSDEQFF; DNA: TGTGCCAGCAGTCCAGGCGGGGCTAGCGGGAGGTCGGATGAGCAGTTCTTC
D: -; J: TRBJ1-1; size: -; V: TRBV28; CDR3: CASGQYSVNTEAFF; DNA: TGTGCCAGCGGACAATACAGTGTGAACACTGAAGCTTTCTTT
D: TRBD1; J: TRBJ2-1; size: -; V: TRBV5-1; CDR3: CASSNTGGRYNEQFF; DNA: TGCGCCAGCAGCAACACAGGGGGCCGTTACAATGAGCAGTTCTTC
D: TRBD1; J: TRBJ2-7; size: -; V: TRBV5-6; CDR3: CASSLGQGGTYEQYF; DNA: TGTGCCAGCAGCTTAGGACAGGGGGGAACCTACGAGCAGTACTTC
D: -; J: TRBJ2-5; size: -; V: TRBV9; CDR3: CASSRAGGETQYF; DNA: TGTGCCAGCAGCAGGGCGGGCGGCGAGACCCAGTACTTC
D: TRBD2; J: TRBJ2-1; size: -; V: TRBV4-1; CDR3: CASSQALTSGSIHEQFF; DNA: TGCGCCAGCAGCCAAGCCCTTACTAGCGGGAGTATCCATGAGCAGTTCTTC
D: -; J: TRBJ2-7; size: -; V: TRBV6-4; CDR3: CASSALGATTGSYEQYF; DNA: TGTGCCAGCAGCGCGCTTGGTGCGACGACAGGTTCCTACGAGCAGTACTTC
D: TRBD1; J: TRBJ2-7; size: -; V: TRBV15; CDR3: CATSLNRGMHYEQYF; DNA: TGTGCCACCAGCCTTAACAGGGGGATGCACTACGAGCAGTACTTC
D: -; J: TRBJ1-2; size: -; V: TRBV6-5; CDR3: CASTPRQRDGYTF; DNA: TGTGCCAGCACCCCTCGGCAGCGAGATGGCTACACCTTC
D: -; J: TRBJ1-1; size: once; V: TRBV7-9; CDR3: CASSLDPEAFF; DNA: TGTGCCAGCAGCTTAGATCCTGAGGCTTTCTTT
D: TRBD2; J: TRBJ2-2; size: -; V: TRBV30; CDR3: CAWTSGRAGTGELFF; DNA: TGTGCCTGGACTAGCGGGAGGGCGGGGACCGGGGAGCTGTTTTTT
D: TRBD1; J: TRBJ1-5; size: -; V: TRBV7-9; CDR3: CASSPNRGQPQHF; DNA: TGTGCCAGCAGCCCAAACAGGGGACAGCCCCAGCATTTT
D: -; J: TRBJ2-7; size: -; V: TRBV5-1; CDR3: CASSPRGYEQYF; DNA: TGCGCCAGCAGCCCCAGGGGATACGAGCAGTACTTC
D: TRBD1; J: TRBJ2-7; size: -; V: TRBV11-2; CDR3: CASSISPGQGYEQYF; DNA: TGTGCCAGCAGTATAAGCCCGGGACAGGGCTACGAGCAGTACTTC
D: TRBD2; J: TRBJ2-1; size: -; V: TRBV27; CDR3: CASSLSGRAAYEQFF; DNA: TGTGCCAGCAGTTTAAGCGGGAGGGCCGCGTATGAGCAGTTCTTC
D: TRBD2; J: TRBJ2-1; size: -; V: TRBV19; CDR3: CASSPSGGSYNEQFF; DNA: TGTGCCAGTAGTCCAAGCGGGGGCTCCTACAATGAGCAGTTCTTC
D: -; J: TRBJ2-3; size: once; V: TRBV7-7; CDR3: CASSPKNADTQYF; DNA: TGTGCTAGCAGCCCAAAGAATGCGGATACGCAGTATTTT
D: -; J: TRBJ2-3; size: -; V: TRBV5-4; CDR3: CASSFGGTDTQYF; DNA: TGTGCCAGCAGCTTCGGAGGCACAGATACGCAGTATTTT
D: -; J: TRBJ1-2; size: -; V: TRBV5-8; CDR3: CASSLGAGGNYGYTF; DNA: TGTGCCAGCAGCTTGGGAGCGGGCGGTAACTATGGCTACACCTTC
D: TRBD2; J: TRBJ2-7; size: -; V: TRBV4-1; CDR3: CASSQDLVSGIGSYEQYF; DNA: TGCGCCAGCAGCCAAGATCTTGTAAGCGGGATAGGCTCCTACGAGCAGTACTTC
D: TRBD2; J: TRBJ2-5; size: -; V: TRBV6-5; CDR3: CASSRGGRETQYF; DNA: TGTGCCAGCAGTCGGGGGGGGCGAGAGACCCAGTACTTC
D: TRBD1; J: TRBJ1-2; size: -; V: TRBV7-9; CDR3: CASSPMTGGAYGYTF; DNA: TGTGCCAGCAGCCCAATGACAGGGGGCGCCTATGGCTACACCTTC
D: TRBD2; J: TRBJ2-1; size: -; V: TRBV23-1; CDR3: CASSYLSGTSGRREQFF; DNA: TGCGCCAGCTCCTACCTTTCCGGGACTAGCGGGAGAAGGGAGCAGTTCTTC
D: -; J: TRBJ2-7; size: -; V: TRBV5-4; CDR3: CASSLARGLNEQYF; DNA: TGTGCCAGCAGCTTGGCCCGGGGTTTGAACGAGCAGTACTTC
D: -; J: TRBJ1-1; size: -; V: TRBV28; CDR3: CASSLAGASNTEAFF; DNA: TGTGCCAGCAGTTTAGCGGGGGCCTCGAACACTGAAGCTTTCTTT
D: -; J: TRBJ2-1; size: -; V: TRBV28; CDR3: CALKSSYNEQFF; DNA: TGTGCCTTGAAGAGCTCCTACAATGAGCAGTTCTTC
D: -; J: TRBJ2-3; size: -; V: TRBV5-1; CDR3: CASSLARRQGRVDTQYF; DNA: TGCGCCAGCAGCTTGGCCAGGCGACAGGGGAGGGTAGATACGCAGTATTTT
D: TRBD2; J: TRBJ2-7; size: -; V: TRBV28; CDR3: CASSQTGTSDSYEQYF; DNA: TGTGCCAGCAGCCAGACAGGGACTAGCGATTCCTACGAGCAGTACTTC
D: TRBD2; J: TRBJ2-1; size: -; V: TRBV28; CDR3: CASSLSGAYNEQFF; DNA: TGTGCCAGCAGTCTTAGCGGGGCCTACAATGAGCAGTTCTTC
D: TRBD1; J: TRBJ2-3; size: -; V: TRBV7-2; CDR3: CASSLASGQGGTLVLFTDTQYF; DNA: TGTGCCAGCAGCTTAGCCTCCGGACAGGGGGGCACTTTGGTACTGTTCACAGATACGCAGTATTTT
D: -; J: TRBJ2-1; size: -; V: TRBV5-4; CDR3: CASSQDMEPYNEQFF; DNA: TGTGCCAGCAGCCAGGACATGGAACCCTACAATGAGCAGTTCTTC
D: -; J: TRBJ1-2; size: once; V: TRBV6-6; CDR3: CASSYGPRSAYGYTF; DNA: TGTGCCAGCAGCTACGGGCCACGTAGTGCCTATGGCTACACCTTC
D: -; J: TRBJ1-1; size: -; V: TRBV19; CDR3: CASSMGHIEAFF; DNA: TGTGCCAGTAGTATGGGACATATTGAAGCTTTCTTT
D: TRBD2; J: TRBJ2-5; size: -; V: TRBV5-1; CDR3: CASSLTSVQETQYF; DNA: TGCGCCAGCAGCTTGACTAGCGTACAAGAGACCCAGTACTTC
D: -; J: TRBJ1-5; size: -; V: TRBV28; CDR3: CASSQDTNQPQHF; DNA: TGTGCCAGCAGTCAGGACACCAATCAGCCCCAGCATTTT
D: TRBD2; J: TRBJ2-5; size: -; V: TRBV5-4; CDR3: CASSLSPRTSGIQETQYF; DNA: TGTGCCAGCAGCCTTTCTCCACGGACTAGCGGTATACAAGAGACCCAGTACTTC
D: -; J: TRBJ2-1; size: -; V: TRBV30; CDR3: CAWNPGDLNNEQFF; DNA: TGTGCCTGGAACCCAGGGGATCTCAACAATGAGCAGTTCTTC